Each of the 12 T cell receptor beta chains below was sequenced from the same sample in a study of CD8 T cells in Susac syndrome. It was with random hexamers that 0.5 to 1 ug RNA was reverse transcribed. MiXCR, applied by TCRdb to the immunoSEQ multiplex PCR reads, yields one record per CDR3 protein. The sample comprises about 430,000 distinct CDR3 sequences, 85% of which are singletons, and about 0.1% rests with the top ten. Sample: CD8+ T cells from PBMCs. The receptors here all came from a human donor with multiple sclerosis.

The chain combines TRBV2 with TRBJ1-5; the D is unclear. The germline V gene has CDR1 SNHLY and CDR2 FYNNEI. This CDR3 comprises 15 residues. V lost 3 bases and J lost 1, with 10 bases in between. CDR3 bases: TGTGCCAGCAGTGACGCGGGTGGGAGCAATCAGCCCCAGCATTTT. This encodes CASSDAGGSNQPQHF.

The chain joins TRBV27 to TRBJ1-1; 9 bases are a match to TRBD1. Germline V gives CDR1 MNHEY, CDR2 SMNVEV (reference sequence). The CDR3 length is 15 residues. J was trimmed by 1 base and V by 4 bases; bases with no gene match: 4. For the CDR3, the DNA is TGTGCCAGCAGTTATACAGGGGGCTGGAACACTGAAGCTTTCTTT. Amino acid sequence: CASSYTGGWNTEAFF.

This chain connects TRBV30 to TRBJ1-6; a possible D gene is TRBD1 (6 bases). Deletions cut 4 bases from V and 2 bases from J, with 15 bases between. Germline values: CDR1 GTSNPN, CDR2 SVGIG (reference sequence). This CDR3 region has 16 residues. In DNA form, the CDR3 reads TGTGCCTGGATGGACAAAGGGGGGGCCTATAATTCACCCCTCCACTTT. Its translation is CAWMDKGGAYNSPLHF.

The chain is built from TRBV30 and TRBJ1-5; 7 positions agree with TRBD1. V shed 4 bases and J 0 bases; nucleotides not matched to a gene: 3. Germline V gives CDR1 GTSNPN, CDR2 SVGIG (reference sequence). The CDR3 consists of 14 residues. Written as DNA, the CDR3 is TGTGCCTGGACGGGACAGTATAGCAATCAGCCCCAGCATTTT. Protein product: CAWTGQYSNQPQHF.

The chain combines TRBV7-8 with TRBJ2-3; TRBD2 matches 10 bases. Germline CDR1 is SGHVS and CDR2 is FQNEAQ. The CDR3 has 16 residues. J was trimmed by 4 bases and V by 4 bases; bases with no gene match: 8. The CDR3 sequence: CASSSKAGGYSDTQYF. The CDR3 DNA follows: TGTGCCAGCAGCTCTAAAGCGGGGGGGTATTCAGATACGCAGTATTTT.

Written as DNA, the CDR3 is TGTGCCAGCAGCTCCTATGGGGTACCCCCAGATGAGCAGTTCTTC. This sequence encodes CASSSYGVPPDEQFF. The rearrangement joins TRBV7-9 to TRBJ2-1; the D is unclear. The CDR3 sequence is 15 residues long. The V gene lost 4 bases and the J gene lost 8 bases, with 18 bases spanning the gap. Germline V gene data show CDR1 as SEHNR and CDR2 as FQNEAQ (reference sequence).

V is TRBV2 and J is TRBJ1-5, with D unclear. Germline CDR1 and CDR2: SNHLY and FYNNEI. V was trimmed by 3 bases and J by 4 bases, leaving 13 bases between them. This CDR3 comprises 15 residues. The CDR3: CASSERSGENQPQHF. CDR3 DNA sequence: TGTGCCAGCAGTGAGAGGTCTGGGGAAAATCAGCCCCAGCATTTT.

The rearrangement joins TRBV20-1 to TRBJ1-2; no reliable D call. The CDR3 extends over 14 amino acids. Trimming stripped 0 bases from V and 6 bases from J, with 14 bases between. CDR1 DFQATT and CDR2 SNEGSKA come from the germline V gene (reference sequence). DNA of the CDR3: TGCAGTGCTAGAGATTGGGGAGGTTCGGATGGCTACACCTTC. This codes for CSARDWGGSDGYTF.

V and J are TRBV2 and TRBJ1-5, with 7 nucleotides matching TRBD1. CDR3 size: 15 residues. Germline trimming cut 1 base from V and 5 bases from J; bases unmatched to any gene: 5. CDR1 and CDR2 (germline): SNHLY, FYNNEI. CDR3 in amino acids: CASSEGTGPYQPQHF. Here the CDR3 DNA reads TGTGCCAGCAGTGAAGGGACAGGACCTTATCAGCCCCAGCATTTT. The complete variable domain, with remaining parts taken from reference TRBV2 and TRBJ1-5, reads EPEVTQTPSHQVTQMGQEVILRCVPISNHLYFYWYRQILGQKVEFLVSFYNNEISEKSEIFDDQFSVERPDGSNFTLKIRSTKLEDSAMYFCASSEGTGPYQPQHFGDGTRLSIL.

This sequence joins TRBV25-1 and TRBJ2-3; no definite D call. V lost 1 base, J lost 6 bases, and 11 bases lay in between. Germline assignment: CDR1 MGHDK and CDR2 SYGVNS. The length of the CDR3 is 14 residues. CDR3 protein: CASSESWEYDTQYF. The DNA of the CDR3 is TGTGCCAGCAGTGAATCTTGGGAATACGATACGCAGTATTTT.

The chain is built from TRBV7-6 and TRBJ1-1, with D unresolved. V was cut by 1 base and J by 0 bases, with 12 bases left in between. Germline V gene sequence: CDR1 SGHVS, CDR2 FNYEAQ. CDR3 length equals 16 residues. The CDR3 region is CASSLEVEGLNTEAFF. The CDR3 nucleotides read TGTGCCAGCAGCTTAGAGGTTGAGGGTTTGAACACTGAAGCTTTCTTT. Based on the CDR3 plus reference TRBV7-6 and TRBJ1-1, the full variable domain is GAGVSQSPRYKVTKRGQDVALRCDPISGHVSLYWYRQALGQGPEFLTYFNYEAQQDKSGLPNDRFSAERPEGSISTLTIQRTEQRDSAMYRCASSLEVEGLNTEAFFGQGTRLTVV.

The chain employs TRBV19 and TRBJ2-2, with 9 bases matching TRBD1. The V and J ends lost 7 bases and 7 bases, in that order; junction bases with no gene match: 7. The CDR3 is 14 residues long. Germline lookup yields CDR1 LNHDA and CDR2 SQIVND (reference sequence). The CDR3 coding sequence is TGTGCCAGTACCGCGACAGGGGGTAACGGGGAGCTGTTTTTT. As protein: CASTATGGNGELFF.